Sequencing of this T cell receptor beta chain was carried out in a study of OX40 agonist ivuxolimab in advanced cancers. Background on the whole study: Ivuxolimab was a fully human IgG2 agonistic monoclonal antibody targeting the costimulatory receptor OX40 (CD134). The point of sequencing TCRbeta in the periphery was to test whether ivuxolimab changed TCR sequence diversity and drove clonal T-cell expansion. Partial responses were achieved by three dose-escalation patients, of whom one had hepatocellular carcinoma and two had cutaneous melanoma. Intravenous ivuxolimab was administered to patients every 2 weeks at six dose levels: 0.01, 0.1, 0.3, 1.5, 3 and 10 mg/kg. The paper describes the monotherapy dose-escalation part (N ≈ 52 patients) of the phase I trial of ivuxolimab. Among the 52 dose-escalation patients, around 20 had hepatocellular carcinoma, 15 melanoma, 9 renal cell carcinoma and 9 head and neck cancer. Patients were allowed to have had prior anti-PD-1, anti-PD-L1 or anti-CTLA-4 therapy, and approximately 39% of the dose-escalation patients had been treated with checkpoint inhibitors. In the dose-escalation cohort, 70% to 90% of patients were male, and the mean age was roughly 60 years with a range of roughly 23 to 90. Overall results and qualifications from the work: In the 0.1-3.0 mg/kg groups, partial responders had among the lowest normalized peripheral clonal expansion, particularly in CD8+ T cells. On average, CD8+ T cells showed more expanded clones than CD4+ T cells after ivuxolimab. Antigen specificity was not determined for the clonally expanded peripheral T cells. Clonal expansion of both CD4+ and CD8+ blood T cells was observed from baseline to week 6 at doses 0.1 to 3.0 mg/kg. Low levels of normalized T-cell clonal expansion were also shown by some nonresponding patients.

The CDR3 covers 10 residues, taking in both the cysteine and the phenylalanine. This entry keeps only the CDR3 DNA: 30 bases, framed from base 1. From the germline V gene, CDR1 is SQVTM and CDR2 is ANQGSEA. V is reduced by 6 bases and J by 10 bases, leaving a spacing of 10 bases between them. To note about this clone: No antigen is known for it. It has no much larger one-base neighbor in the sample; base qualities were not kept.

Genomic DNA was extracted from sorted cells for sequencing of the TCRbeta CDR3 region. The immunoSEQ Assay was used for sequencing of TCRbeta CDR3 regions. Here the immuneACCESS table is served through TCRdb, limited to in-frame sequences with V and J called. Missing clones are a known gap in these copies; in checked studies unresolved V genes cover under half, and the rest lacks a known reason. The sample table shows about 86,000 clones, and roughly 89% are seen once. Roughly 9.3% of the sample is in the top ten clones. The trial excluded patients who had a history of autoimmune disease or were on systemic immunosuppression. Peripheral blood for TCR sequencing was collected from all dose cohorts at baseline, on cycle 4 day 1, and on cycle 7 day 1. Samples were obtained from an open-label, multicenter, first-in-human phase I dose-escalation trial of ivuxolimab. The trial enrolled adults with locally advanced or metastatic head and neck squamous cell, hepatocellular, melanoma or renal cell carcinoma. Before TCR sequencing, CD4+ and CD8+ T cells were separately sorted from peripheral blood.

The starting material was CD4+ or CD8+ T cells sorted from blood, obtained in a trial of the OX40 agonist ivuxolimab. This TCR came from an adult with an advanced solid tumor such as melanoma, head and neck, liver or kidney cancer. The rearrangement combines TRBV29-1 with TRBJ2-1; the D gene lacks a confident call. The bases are TGCAGCGTCCAAAGTCTAGAGCAGTTCTTC. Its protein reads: CSVQSLEQFF.